This TCR beta chain was identified in a study of CD8+CD57+ T cells in acquired aplastic anemia. Study information: Average DNA yield from sorted CD4+ and CD8+ cells was around 3 ug. Healthy donor CD4+ samples were sequenced to a depth that averaged around 9.8 million reads. Notes on the study in general: It was found that twenty-nine CD8+ CDR3 sequences were shared between patients and controls. Simpson's diversity of CD8+ cells was not significantly different in patients compared with controls.

Germline-derived CDR1 and CDR2 are DFQATT and SNEGSKA (reference sequence). The CDR3 runs 12 residues. Comment on this clonotype: Its target is unknown. Germline is not matched at one junction end, which may reflect a read error.

Genomic DNA was employed as the template in profiling TCR beta VDJ and CDR3. MiXCR, run by TCRdb on the reads, gives a single entry per CDR3 protein. The sample shows just over 400,000 distinct CDR3 sequences, about 70% of them seen only once. The receptor's source is a human donor in good health, serving as a control. V gene TRBV20-1 combines with J gene TRBJ2-7; no definite D call. The source material was sorted CD4+, CD8+, or CD8+CD57+ T cells (not recorded which) from PBMCs. The CDR3 reads CSATPGTYEQYF. The CDR3 DNA follows: TGCAGTGCTACCCCTGGCACCTACGAGCAGTATTTC.